The clone carrying this T cell receptor (beta chain) was recorded at least ten times. As for the cDNA, it was generated by 5'RACE with 10-nucleotide random UMIs. The output of every sequencing run, over 170 million TCR-beta sequences, came from 15-18 subjects. One entry per CDR3 protein, called by TCRdb with MiXCR from the 5' RACE reads. The table has nearly 60,000 distinct CDR3 sequences, 3% to 4% seen once. This specimen comes from a study of neurological immune-mediated disorders. The V end lost 0 bases, the J end lost 2 bases, and 6 bases lay between the germline ends. The CDR3 has 14 amino acids. Per germline, CDR1 SGHRS and CDR2 YFSETQ.

V gene TRBV5-1 combines with J gene TRBJ1-3; perhaps TRBD1 as D (5 bases). The source of this sequence is a woman aged 60 to 75 with multiple sclerosis. The sample taken for sequencing was PBMCs. Here the CDR3 DNA reads TGCGCCAGCAGCTTGGGACAGACTGGAAACACCATATATTTT. This gives the protein CASSLGQTGNTIYF.